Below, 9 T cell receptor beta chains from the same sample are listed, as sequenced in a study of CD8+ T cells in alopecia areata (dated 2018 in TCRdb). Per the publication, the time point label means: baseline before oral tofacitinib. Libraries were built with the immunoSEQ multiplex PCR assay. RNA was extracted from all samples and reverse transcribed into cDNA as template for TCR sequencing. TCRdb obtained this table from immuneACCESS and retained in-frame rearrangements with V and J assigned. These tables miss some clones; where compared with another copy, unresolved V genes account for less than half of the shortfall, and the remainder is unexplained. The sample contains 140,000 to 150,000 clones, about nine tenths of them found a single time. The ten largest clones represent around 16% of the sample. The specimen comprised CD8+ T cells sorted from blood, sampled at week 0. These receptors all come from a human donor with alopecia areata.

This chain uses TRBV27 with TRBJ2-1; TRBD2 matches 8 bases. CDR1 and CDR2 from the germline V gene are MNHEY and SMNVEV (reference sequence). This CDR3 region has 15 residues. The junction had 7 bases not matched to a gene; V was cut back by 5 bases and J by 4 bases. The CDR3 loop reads CASSPGTRPYNEQFF. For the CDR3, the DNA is TGTGCCAGCAGTCCCGGGACTAGACCGTACAATGAGCAGTTCTTC.

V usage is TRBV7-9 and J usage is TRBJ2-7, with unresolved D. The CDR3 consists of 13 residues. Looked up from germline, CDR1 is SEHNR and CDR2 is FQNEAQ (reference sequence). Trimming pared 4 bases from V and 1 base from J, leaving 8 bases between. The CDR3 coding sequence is TGTGCCAGCAGCTCAACATTGTCCTACGAGCAGTACTTC. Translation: CASSSTLSYEQYF.

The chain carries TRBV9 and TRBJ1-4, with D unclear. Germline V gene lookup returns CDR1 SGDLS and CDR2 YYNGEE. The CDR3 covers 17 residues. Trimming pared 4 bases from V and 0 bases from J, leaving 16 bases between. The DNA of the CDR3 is TGTGCCAGCAGCCCCGAGGCCCTCGTTGCAACTAATGAAAAACTGTTTTTT. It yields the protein CASSPEALVATNEKLFF. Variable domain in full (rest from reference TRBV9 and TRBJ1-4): DSGVTQTPKHLITATGQRVTLRCSPRSGDLSVYWYQQSLDQGLQFLIQYYNGEERAKGNILERFSAQQFPDLHSELNLSSLELGDSALYFCASSPEALVATNEKLFFGSGTQLSVL.

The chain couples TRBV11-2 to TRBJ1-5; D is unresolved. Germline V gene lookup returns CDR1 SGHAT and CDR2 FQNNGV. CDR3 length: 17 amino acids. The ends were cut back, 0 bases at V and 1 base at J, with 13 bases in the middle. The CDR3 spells CASSLDDWGASNQPQHF. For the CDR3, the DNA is TGTGCCAGCAGCTTAGACGATTGGGGTGCGAGCAATCAGCCCCAGCATTTT.

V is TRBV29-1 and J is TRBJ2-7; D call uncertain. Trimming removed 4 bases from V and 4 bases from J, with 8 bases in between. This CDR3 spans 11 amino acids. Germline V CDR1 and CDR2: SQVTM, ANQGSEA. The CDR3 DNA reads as TGCAGCGTTGTAATTCTGTACGAGCAGTACTTC. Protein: CSVVILYEQYF.

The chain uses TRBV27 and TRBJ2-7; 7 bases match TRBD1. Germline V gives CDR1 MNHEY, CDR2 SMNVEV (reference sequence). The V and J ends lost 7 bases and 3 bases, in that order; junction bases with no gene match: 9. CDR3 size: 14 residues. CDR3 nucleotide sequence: TGTGCCAGCAAGGGGACAGAGGGGAGCTACGAGCAGTACTTC. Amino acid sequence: CASKGTEGSYEQYF.

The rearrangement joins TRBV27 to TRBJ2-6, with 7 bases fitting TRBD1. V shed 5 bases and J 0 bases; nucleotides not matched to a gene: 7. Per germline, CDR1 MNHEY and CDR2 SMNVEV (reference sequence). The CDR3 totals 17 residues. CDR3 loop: CASSASQGNSGANVLTF. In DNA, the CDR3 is TGTGCCAGCAGTGCATCACAGGGGAACTCTGGGGCCAACGTCCTGACTTTC.

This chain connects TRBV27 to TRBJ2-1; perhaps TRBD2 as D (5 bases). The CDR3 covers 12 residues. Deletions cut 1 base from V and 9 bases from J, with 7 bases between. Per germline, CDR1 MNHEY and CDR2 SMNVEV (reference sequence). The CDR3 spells CASSLLSGEQFF. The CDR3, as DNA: TGTGCCAGCAGTTTATTAAGCGGTGAGCAGTTCTTC.

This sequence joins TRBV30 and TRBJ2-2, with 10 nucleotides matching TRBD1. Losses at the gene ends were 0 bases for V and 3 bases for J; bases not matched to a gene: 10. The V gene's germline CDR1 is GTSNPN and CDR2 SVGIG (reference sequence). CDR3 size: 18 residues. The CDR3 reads CAWSVGQGVFEDTGELFF. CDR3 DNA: TGTGCCTGGAGTGTAGGACAGGGGGTATTCGAGGACACCGGGGAGCTGTTTTTT.